This entry describes one TCR beta chain. This specimen belongs to a study of blood T cell repertoires in COVID-19. In the study overall: COVID-19 samples from acute and convalescent phases originated in the United States, Italy and Spain.

TCRdb's copy holds only in-frame clones and misses some; the assay was immunoSEQ multiplex PCR. The sample lists hundreds of thousands of clones; around nine tenths were seen once. The TCR sequence derives from a man between 35 and 55 years old with acute or convalescent COVID-19. The sample taken for sequencing was peripheral blood.

DNA for the CDR3: TGTGCCAGCAGCCCCGTTCTTGACGGGACCGGGGAGCTGTTTTTT. This sequence encodes CASSPVLDGTGELFF. The genes are TRBV11-1 and TRBJ2-2; D is ambiguous. The CDR3 has 15 residues. V lost 5 bases and J lost 5, with 15 bases in between. Looked up from germline, CDR1 is SGHAT and CDR2 is FQDESV (reference sequence).